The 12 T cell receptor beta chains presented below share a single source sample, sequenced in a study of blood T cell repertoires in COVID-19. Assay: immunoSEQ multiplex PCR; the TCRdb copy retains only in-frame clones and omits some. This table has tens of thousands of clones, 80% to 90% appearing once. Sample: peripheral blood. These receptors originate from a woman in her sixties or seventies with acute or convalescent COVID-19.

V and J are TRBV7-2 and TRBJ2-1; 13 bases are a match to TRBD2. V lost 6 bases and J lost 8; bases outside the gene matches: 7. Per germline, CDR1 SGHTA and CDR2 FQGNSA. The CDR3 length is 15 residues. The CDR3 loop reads CASSTSGRALYEQFF. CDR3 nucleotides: TGTGCCAGCAGTACTAGCGGGAGGGCCCTCTATGAGCAGTTCTTC.

CDR3 loop: CASSQSRSGNTIYF. DNA for the CDR3: TGTGCCAGCAGCCAATCCCGCTCTGGAAACACCATATATTTT. The chain carries TRBV16 and TRBJ1-3; D is unclear. The CDR3 has 14 amino acids. Trimming took 0 bases from V and 0 from J, leaving 3 bases between them. CDR1 and CDR2 from the germline V gene are KGHSY and FQNENV. Using reference TRBV16 and TRBJ1-3 for the parts outside the CDR3, the full variable domain is GEEVAQTPKHLVRGEGQKAKLYCAPIKGHSYVFWYQQVLKNEFKFLISFQNENVFDETGMPKERFSAKCLPNSPCSLEIQATKLEDSAVYFCASSQSRSGNTIYFGEGSWLTVV.

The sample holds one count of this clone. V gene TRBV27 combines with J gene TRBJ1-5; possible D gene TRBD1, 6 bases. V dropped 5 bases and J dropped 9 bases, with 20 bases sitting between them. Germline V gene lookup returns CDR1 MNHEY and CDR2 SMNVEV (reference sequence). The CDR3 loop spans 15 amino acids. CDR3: CASSDSQGSSAPQHF. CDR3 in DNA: TGTGCCAGCAGTGACTCACAGGGATCGTCAGCGCCCCAGCATTTT.

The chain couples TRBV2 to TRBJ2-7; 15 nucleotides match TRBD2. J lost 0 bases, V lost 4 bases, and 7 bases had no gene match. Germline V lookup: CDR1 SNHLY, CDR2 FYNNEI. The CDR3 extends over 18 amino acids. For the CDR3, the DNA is TGTGCCAGCAGTGCCCCGGGACTAGCGGGAGGCAGCTCCTACGAGCAGTACTTC. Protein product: CASSAPGLAGGSSYEQYF.

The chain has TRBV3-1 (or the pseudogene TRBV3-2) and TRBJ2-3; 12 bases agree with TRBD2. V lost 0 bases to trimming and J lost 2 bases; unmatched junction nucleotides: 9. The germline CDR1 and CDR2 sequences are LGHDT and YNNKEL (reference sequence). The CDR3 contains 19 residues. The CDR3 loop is CASSQDLFLAGGPTDTQYF. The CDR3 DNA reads TGTGCCAGCAGCCAAGATCTCTTTCTAGCGGGAGGGCCCACAGATACGCAGTATTTT.

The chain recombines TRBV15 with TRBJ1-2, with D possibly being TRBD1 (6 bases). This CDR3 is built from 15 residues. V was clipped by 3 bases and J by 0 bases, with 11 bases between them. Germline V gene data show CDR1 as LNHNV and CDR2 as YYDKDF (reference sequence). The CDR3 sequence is CATSSQGRTNYGYTF. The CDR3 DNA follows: TGTGCCACCAGCAGCCAGGGGCGAACTAACTATGGCTACACCTTC.

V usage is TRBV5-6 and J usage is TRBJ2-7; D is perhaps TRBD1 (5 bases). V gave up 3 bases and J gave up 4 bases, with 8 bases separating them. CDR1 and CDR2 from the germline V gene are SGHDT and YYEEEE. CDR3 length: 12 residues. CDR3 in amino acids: CASSSDIYEQYF. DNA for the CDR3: TGTGCCAGCAGCTCGGACATTTACGAGCAGTACTTC.

CDR3 nucleotides: TGCAGTGCTAGTAGGGAGGGGAAGAACACTGAAGCTTTCTTT. This translates into CSASREGKNTEAFF. The V gene is TRBV20-1, the J gene TRBJ1-1; possibly TRBD1 for D (5 bases). Germline CDR1 DFQATT, CDR2 SNEGSKA (reference sequence). The CDR3 spans 14 residues. V lost 3 bases and J 1 base, leaving 12 bases between the germline ends.

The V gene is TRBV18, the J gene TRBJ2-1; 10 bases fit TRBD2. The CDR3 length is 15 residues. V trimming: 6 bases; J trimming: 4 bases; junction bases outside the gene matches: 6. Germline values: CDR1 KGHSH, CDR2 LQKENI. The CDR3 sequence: CASSTSSGGYNEQFF. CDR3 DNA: TGTGCCAGCTCCACCTCTAGCGGGGGTTACAATGAGCAGTTCTTC. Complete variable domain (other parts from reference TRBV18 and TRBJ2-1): NAGVMQNPRHLVRRRGQEARLRCSPMKGHSHVYWYRQLPEEGLKFMVYLQKENIIDESGMPKERFSAEFPKEGPSILRIQQVVRGDSAAYFCASSTSSGGYNEQFFGPGTRLTVL.

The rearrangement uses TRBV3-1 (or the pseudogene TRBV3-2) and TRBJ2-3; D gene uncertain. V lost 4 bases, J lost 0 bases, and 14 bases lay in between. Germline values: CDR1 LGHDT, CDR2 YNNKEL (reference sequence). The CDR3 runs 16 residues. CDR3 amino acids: CASSLRRGTSTDTQYF. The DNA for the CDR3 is TGTGCCAGCAGCCTGCGGCGCGGAACTAGCACAGATACGCAGTATTTT.

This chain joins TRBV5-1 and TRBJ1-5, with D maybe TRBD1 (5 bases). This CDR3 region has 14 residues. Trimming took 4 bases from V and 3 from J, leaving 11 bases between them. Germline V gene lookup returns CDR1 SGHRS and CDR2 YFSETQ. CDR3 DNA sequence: TGCGCCAGCAGCACCGGACAAGTCAATCAGCCCCAGCATTTT. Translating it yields CASSTGQVNQPQHF.

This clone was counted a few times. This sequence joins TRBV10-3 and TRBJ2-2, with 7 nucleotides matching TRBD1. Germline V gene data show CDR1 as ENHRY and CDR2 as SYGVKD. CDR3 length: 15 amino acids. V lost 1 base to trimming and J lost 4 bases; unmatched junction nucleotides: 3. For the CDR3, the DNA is TGTGCCATCAGTGAGTTAGGGGGCGTCACCGGGGAGCTGTTTTTT. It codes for CAISELGGVTGELFF.